This T cell receptor beta chain emerged from a study of monozygotic twins with cystic fibrosis. Study observations and caveats: Age, concordance and disease severity did not associate with shared CDR3 numbers. Co-twins had the most similar V usage for 13 of 16 pairs, J for 8. Median Simpson clonality of approximately 0.0091 suggested naive T cells predominated. Unrelated CF individuals shared fewer identical clonotypes than monozygotic CF twins.

V shed 5 bases, J shed 5 bases, and the junction held 7 bases outside the gene matches. The CDR3 totals 14 residues. Per germline, CDR1 SGHDN and CDR2 FVKESK. Here immunoSEQ multiplex PCR was the method, and the copy in TCRdb shows in-frame clones only, minus some. The table has over 14,000 clones, 85% seen once; the top ten hold about 1%. Points on this clone: Its target is unknown.

The chain links TRBV14 to TRBJ1-1; 8 bases are a match to TRBD1. The material sequenced was blood. The clonotype was recovered from a boy aged 5-17 years with cystic fibrosis. The CDR3 DNA is TGTGCCAGCAGCGTAAACAGGGGGAGAACTGAAGCTTTCTTT. Protein product: CASSVNRGRTEAFF.